Sequencing of this TCR beta chain was carried out in a study of regulatory T cells in long-lasting Graves disease. Overall study findings and caveats: Between persistent patients, fewer than 3,500 public clonotypes were shared, exceeding the roughly 1,000 shared between new patients.

CDR3 size: 13 residues. The V gene's germline CDR1 is SEHNR and CDR2 FQNEAQ (reference sequence). Time point specified: persistent/refractory GD, antithyroid drugs over 5 years with positive TRAb. Construction of the TCR library relied on RNA isolated from PBMCs. Graves' disease diagnosis used American Thyroid Association guidelines. Concerning this clonotype: No antigen is known for it. A read error may be the cause here, since a much bigger clone is one base away.

CDR3-region Arm-PCR and iRepertoire HTBI primers produced the TCR beta libraries. MiXCR, applied by TCRdb to the multiplex PCR reads, yields one record per CDR3 protein. The sample includes around 400,000 distinct CDR3 sequences, approximately 22% of them seen just once. This chain joins TRBV7-9 and TRBJ1-4; 7 nucleotides match TRBD1. This TCR derives from a female donor with Graves disease. This sample comprised peripheral blood mononuclear cells (PBMCs), obtained when the disease was refractory, from a patient treated with antithyroid drugs. CDR3 in amino acids: CAIRDSLLSKLLF. In DNA, the CDR3 is TGTGCCATCCGGGACAGCCTTTTATCGAAACTGCTTTTT.